This T cell receptor beta chain was recorded in a study of sequential checkpoint blockade in melanoma (dated by TCRdb to between 2018 and 2021). Some background on the complete study: Patients were randomized 1:1 to first-line nivolumab followed by ipilimumab (arm A) or ipilimumab followed by nivolumab (arm B). Both trial sequences were followed by maintenance nivolumab. Study-wide findings and limitations: Validation of the response-prediction model combining TCR metrics and mutation burden is needed in larger, independent patient cohorts.

What this sample's treatment or condition label stands for: randomized to nivolumab then ipilimumab (arm A) or the reverse (arm B). No trial patient had received prior DNA-damaging chemotherapy. Thawed PBMCs were sorted on a FACS Aria II flow cytometer to isolate live CD3+CD8+ cells negative for CD19 and CD56. The samples were obtained from melanoma patients enrolled in CheckMate 064, an open-label, randomized phase II trial testing sequential checkpoint blockade. Peripheral blood mononuclear cells were collected by leukapheresis, purified using Ficoll-Paque, and frozen in human serum containing about 10% DMSO. Right after sorting, the blood CD3+CD8+ cells were verified to be >95% pure, and DNA extraction followed. V lost 3 bases and J lost 5 bases; the stretch between them is 10 bases long. The germline V gene specifies KGHSY as CDR1 and FQNENV as CDR2. CDR3 length: 13 amino acids, cysteine to phenylalanine. Only the CDR3 region is kept as DNA, spanning 39 bases read in frame from base 1.

TCRbeta CDR3 regions were immunosequenced from genomic DNA with the immunoSEQ Assay. Before high-throughput sequencing, the genomic DNA was amplified using bias-controlled multiplex PCR. The study's own analysis went as follows. To quantify the absolute abundance of each unique TCRbeta CDR3 region, the sequences were collapsed and filtered. Clonality, defined as 1 minus Pielou's evenness, was calculated using only productive rearrangements. Clones with significantly greater frequencies in on-treatment versus baseline samples were identified using a previously published method. Imported from immuneACCESS, the table was reduced by TCRdb to in-frame sequences with V and J called. These copies leave out some clones; in studies compared against another copy, an unresolved V gene accounts for under half, and the cause of the remainder is not known. That table is the source of V, J and clone size, and D and trimming were worked out from the DNA. The sample yields tens of thousands of clones; around 73% were counted once. The top ten hold 22% of the sample.

Concerning this clone itself: Its antigen is still unknown. No clone much larger than this one lies a single base away; base qualities are absent.

Recombination linked TRBV16 to TRBJ1-1; matching of 6 bases hints at TRBD1 as the D gene. The material sequenced was CD8+ T cells sorted from blood (inferred from file names), taken from a patient given nivolumab and ipilimumab in sequence. This clonotype was obtained from a human donor with melanoma. The CDR3 in this case is CASSQLQGTEAFF. The sequenced DNA is TGTGCCAGCAGCCAGTTACAGGGTACTGAAGCTTTCTTT. This CDR3, with the reference TRBV16 and TRBJ1-1 proteins standing in past its ends, gives the full variable domain GEEVAQTPKHLVRGEGQKAKLYCAPIKGHSYVFWYQQVLKNEFKFLISFQNENVFDETGMPKERFSAKCLPNSPCSLEIQATKLEDSAVYFCASSQLQGTEAFFGQGTRLTVV.